These 13 T cell receptor beta chains originate from one sample sequenced in a study of CD8 T cells in Susac syndrome. The authors reverse transcribed roughly 0.5 to 1 ug RNA with random hexamers. Via MiXCR, TCRdb re-called the immunoSEQ multiplex PCR reads, giving one row per CDR3 protein. Of 150,000 to 200,000 distinct CDR3 sequences in the sample, 94% are singletons; the top ten hold 0.085% to 0.095%. The specimen was CD4+ T cells from PBMCs. These receptors were taken from a human donor with multiple sclerosis.

This rearrangement joins TRBV29-1 to TRBJ2-7; 8 bases align to TRBD2. Germline trimming cut 4 bases from V and 3 bases from J; bases unmatched to any gene: 5. The germline gives CDR1 SQVTM, CDR2 ANQGSEA. The CDR3 runs to 13 residues. The CDR3: CSVVPGLDYEQYF. The CDR3 bases are TGCAGCGTTGTTCCGGGACTAGACTACGAGCAGTACTTC.

J is TRBJ1-3 and V is TRBV29-1; D gene ambiguous. Between the trimmed V and J ends, which lost 6 bases and 0 bases, there was a span of 15 bases. Germline-derived CDR1 and CDR2 are SQVTM and ANQGSEA. This CDR3 has 15 amino acids. CDR3 in DNA: TGCAGCGTCCAAGGGTACTCTACCTCTGGAAACACCATATATTTT. The encoded protein is CSVQGYSTSGNTIYF.

The CDR3 sequence: CASSATGRADTQYF. In nucleotides, the CDR3 is TGTGCCAGCAGTGCGACAGGGAGAGCAGATACGCAGTATTTT. V is TRBV2 and J is TRBJ2-3; 7 bases agree with TRBD1. With 4 bases clipped from V and 4 bases from J, the junction kept 5 bases outside the gene matches. CDR1 is SNHLY, CDR2 FYNNEI, per germline. There are 14 residues in the CDR3.

This clonotype was detected only once. The genes are TRBV10-2 and TRBJ2-1, with 8 bases aligning to TRBD1. The V gene's germline CDR1 is WSHSY and CDR2 SAAADI. V dropped 6 bases and J dropped 10; count of bases not matched to a gene: 11. This CDR3 region has 14 residues. CDR3 region: CASRGRTGWDEQFF. CDR3 sequence (DNA): TGCGCCAGCAGGGGAAGGACAGGGTGGGACGAGCAGTTCTTC.

This chain joins TRBV7-2 and TRBJ2-3, with D possibly matching TRBD2 (5 bases). The CDR3 is made up of 19 amino acids. The germline V gene has CDR1 SGHTA and CDR2 FQGNSA. V was clipped by 2 bases and J by 5 bases, with 26 bases between them. Here the CDR3 DNA reads TGTGCCAGCAGCTTATTAGCGTACCCCAAGGTTATCAGGCTAGATACGCAGTATTTT. It is translated as CASSLLAYPKVIRLDTQYF.

The rearrangement links TRBV29-1 to TRBJ2-6, with D perhaps TRBD1 or TRBD2 (6 bases each). The CDR3 length is 16 residues. The ends were cut back, 4 bases at V and 0 bases at J, with 13 bases in the middle. Germline loops: CDR1 SQVTM, CDR2 ANQGSEA. The CDR3 protein is CSVVQGGSSGANVLTF. The CDR3 nucleotides read TGCAGCGTTGTACAAGGGGGGAGCTCTGGGGCCAACGTCCTGACTTTC.

In nucleotides, the CDR3 is TGTGCCAGCAGCCCGGACAACGCAAACACAGATACGCAGTATTTT. It specifies CASSPDNANTDTQYF. The V and J genes are TRBV5-4 and TRBJ2-3; D possibly corresponds to TRBD1 (5 bases). The V gene's germline CDR1 is SGHNT and CDR2 YYREEE (reference sequence). V gave up 4 bases and J gave up 2 bases, with 14 bases separating them. The CDR3 is 15 amino acids.

The V call is TRBV20-1, the J call TRBJ2-3; 8 bases fit TRBD2. CDR3 size: 14 residues. V shed 4 bases, J shed 3 bases, and the junction held 6 bases outside the gene matches. The germline gives CDR1 DFQATT, CDR2 SNEGSKA (reference sequence). CDR3 sequence: CSANRLANTDTQYF. The DNA of the CDR3 is TGCAGTGCTAACCGACTAGCGAATACAGATACGCAGTATTTT.

The chain joins TRBV20-1 to TRBJ1-2; TRBD1 is a possible D gene (5 bases). The germline V and J ends were trimmed by 5 bases and 6 bases, with 10 bases remaining between them. The CDR3 covers 11 residues. In germline, CDR1 is DFQATT, CDR2 SNEGSKA (reference sequence). The CDR3 DNA reads as TGCAGTGCTTTGGGGGTTCATGGCTACACCTTC. Translated, it gives CSALGVHGYTF.

This clonotype appeared once. The rearrangement joins TRBV3-1 to TRBJ2-7; 7 bases align to TRBD1. Trimming at V came to 4 bases and at J to 7 bases, leaving 13 bases not matched to a gene. The CDR3 is 15 amino acids. CDR1 LGHDT and CDR2 YNNKEL come from the germline V gene (reference sequence). The CDR3 here is CASSLKGASLGEQYF. CDR3 DNA sequence: TGTGCCAGCAGCCTCAAGGGGGCCTCCCTAGGAGAGCAGTACTTC.

J is TRBJ2-7 and V is TRBV6-2 or TRBV6-3; D is undetermined. This CDR3 region has 13 residues. CDR1 MNHEY and CDR2 SVGEGT come from the germline V gene. V lost 11 bases and J lost 4, with 18 bases in between. The CDR3 protein is CAGRRTTSYEQYF. CDR3 coding DNA: TGTGCCGGGCGCCGTACAACCTCGTACGAGCAGTACTTC.

J is TRBJ2-2 and V is TRBV29-1; the match to TRBD2 covers 9 bases. Germline V gives CDR1 SQVTM, CDR2 ANQGSEA. Losses at the gene ends were 4 bases for V and 2 bases for J; bases not matched to a gene: 5. The CDR3 has 15 residues. CDR3 sequence (DNA): TGCAGCGTTGGGTCTAGCGGGGCAAACACCGGGGAGCTGTTTTTT. Translated: CSVGSSGANTGELFF.

The chain recombines TRBV20-1 with TRBJ2-2, with D perhaps assigned TRBD1 or TRBD2 (6 bases each). V shed 3 bases and J shed 5 bases, with 22 bases lying between them. In germline, CDR1 is DFQATT, CDR2 SNEGSKA (reference sequence). The CDR3 runs to 17 residues. CDR3 loop: CSASRDTGGWLTGELFF. CDR3 in DNA: TGCAGTGCTAGCCGGGACACCGGGGGTTGGCTAACCGGGGAGCTGTTTTTT.